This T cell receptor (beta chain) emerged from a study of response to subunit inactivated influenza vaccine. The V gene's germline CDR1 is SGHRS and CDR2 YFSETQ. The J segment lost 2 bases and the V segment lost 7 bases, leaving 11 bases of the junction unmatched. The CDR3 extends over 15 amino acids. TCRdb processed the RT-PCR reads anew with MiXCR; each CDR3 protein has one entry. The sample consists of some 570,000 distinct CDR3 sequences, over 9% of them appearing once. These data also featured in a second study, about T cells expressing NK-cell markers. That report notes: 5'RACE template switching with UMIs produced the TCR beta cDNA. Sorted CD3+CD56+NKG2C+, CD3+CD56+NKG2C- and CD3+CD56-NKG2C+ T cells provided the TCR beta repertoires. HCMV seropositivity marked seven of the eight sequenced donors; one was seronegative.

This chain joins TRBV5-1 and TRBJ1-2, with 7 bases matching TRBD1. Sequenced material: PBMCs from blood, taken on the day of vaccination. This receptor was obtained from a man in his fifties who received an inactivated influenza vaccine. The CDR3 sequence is CASSATGVGNYGYTF. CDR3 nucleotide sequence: TGCGCCAGCTCGGCCACAGGGGTTGGCAACTATGGCTACACCTTC.